What follows describes a single T cell receptor beta chain. The data belong to a study of shared clonotypes between healthy human individuals. V dropped 5 bases and J dropped 4; count of bases not matched to a gene: 6. Germline assignment: CDR1 SGHAT and CDR2 FQNNGV. The length of the CDR3 is 16 residues. A CD45RA+ naive subset and a CD45RA-negative memory subset were split from CD4+ cells. Assay used: immunoSEQ multiplex PCR; TCRdb lists only in-frame clones, some missing. The sample yields around 2,000,000 clones, roughly 95% seen once. The source of this sequence is a man younger than 30 in good health. The chain links TRBV11-2 to TRBJ2-2, with TRBD2 identical over 11 bases. Input material: naive CD4+ T cells sorted from blood. Described subset: CD45RA+ positively selected. The CDR3 reads CASSLPSGRITGELFF. CDR3 DNA: TGTGCCAGCAGCCTACCTAGCGGGAGGATCACCGGGGAGCTGTTTTTT.